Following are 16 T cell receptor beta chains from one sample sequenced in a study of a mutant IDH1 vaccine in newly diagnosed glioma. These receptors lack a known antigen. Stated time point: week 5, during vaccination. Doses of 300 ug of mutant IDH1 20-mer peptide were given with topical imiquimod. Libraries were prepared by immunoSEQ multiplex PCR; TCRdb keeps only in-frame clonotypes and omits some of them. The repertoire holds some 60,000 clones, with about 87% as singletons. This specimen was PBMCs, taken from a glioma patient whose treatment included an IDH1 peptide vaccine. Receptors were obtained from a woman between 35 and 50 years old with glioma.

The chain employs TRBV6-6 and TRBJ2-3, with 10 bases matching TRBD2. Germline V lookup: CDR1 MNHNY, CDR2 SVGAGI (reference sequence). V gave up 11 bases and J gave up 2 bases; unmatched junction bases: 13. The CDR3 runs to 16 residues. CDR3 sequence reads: CASRGQRGGTTDTQYF. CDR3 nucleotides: TGTGCCTCGAGAGGGCAGCGGGGGGGAACCACAGATACGCAGTATTTT.

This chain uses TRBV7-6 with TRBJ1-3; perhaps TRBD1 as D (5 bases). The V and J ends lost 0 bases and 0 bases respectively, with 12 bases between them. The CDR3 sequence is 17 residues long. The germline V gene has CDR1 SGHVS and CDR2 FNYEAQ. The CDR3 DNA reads TGTGCCAGCAGCTTAGCCATCCCAGGGAGCTCTGGAAACACCATATATTTT. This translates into CASSLAIPGSSGNTIYF.

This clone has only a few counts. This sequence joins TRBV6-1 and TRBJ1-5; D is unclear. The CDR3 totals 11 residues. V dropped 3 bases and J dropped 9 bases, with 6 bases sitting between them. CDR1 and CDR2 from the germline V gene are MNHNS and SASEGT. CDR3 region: CASSEVRPQHF. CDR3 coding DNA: TGTGCCAGCAGTGAGGTGAGGCCCCAGCATTTT.

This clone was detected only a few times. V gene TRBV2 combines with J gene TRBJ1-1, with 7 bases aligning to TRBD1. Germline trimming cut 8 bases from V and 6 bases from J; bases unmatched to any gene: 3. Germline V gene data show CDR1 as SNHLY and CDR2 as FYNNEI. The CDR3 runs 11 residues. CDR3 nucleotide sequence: TGTGCCAGCTGGGGACAGTCTGAAGCTTTCTTT. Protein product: CASWGQSEAFF. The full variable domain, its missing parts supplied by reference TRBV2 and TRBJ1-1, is EPEVTQTPSHQVTQMGQEVILRCVPISNHLYFYWYRQILGQKVEFLVSFYNNEISEKSEIFDDQFSVERPDGSNFTLKIRSTKLEDSAMYFCASWGQSEAFFGQGTRLTVV.

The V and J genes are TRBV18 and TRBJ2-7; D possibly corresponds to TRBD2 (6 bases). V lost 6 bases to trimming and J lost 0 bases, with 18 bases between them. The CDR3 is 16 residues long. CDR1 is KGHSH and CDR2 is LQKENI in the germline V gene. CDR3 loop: CASSFTRGSISYEQYF. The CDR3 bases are TGTGCCAGCTCGTTTACCCGGGGGTCCATCTCCTACGAGCAGTACTTC.

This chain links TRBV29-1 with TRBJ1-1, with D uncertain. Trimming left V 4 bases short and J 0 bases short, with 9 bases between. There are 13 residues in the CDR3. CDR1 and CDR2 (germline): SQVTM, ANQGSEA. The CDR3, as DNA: TGCAGCGTTGCGAGGAAGCTGAACACTGAAGCTTTCTTT. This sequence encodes CSVARKLNTEAFF.

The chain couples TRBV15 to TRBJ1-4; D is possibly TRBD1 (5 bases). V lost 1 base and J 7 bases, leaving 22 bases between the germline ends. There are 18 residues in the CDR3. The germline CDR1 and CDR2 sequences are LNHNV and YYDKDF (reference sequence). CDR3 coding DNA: TGTGCCACCAGCAGAGCGGGTCCCGCGGGGCCGGACGGTGAAAAACTGTTTTTT. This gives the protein CATSRAGPAGPDGEKLFF. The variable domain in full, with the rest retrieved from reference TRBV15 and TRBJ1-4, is DAMVIQNPRYQVTQFGKPVTLSCSQTLNHNVMYWYQQKSSQAPKLLFHYYDKDFNNEADTPDNFQSRRPNTSFCFLDIRSPGLGDTAMYLCATSRAGPAGPDGEKLFFGSGTQLSVL.

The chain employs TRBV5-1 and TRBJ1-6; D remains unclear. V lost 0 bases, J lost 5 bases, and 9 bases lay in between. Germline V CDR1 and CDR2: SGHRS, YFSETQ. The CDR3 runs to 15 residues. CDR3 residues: CASSLDGNHNSPLHF. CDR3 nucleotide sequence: TGCGCCAGCAGCTTGGATGGAAACCATAATTCACCCCTCCACTTT.

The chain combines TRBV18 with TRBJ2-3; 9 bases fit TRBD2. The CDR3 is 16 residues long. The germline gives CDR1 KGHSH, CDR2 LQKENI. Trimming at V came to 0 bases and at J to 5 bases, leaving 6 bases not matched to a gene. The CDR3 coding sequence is TGTGCCAGCTCACCACCAGAGGGACTAGCTCTAGATACGCAGTATTTT. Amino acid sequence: CASSPPEGLALDTQYF.

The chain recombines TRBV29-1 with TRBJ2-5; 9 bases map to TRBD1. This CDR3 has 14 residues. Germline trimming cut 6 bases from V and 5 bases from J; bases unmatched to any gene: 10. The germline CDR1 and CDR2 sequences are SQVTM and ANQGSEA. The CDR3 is CSVLTGGRSETQYF. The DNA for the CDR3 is TGCAGCGTGCTGACAGGGGGACGCTCTGAGACCCAGTACTTC.

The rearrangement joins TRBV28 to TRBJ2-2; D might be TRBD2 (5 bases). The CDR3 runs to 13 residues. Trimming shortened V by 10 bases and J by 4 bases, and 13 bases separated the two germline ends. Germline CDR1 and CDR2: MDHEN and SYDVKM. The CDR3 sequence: CAIRGGSTGELFF. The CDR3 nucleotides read TGTGCCATTCGGGGTGGATCCACCGGGGAGCTGTTTTTT.

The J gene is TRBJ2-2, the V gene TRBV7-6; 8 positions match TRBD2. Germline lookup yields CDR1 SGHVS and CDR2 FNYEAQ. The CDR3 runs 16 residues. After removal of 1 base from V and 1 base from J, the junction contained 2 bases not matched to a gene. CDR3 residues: CASSLGLAMNTGELFF. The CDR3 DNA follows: TGTGCCAGCAGCTTAGGACTAGCGATGAACACCGGGGAGCTGTTTTTT.

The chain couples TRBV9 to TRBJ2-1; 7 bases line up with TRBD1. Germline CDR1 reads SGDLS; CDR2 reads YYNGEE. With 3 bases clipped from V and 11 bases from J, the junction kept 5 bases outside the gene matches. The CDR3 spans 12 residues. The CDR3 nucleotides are TGTGCCAGCAGCGGGACAGGTCCGAAGCAGTTCTTC. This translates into CASSGTGPKQFF.

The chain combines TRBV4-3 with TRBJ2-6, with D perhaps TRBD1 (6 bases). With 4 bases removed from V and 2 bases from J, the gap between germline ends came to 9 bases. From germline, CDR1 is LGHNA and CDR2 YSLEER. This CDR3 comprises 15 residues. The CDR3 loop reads CASSPGTPGANVLTF. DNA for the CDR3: TGCGCCAGCAGCCCCGGGACACCTGGGGCCAACGTCCTGACTTTC.

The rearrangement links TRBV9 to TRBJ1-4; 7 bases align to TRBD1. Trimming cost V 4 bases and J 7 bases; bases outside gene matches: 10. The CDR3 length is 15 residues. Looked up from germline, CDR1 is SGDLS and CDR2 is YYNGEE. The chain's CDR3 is CASSLRQGMGEKLFF. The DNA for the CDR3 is TGTGCCAGCAGCCTCCGACAGGGAATGGGTGAAAAACTGTTTTTT.

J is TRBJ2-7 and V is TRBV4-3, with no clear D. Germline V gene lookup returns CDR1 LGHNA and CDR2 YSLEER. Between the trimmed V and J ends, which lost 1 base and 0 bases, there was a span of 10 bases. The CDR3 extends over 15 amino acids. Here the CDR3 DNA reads TGCGCCAGCAGCCAAGCTCCGACACCCTCCTACGAGCAGTACTTC. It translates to CASSQAPTPSYEQYF.